The 30 T cell receptor beta chains below come from one sample, sequenced in a study of TIL therapy for anti-PD-1-resistant metastatic lung cancer. Time point indicated: pre-treatment sample, taken before nivolumab and TIL therapy. Tumor tissue came from excised metastases, mostly pleural nodules or supraclavicular lymph nodes. Sequencing used immunoSEQ v3. Repertoires were generated with immunoSEQ multiplex PCR, while TCRdb's copy carries only in-frame clones and drops some. The sample has several thousand clones, about 74% seen once. The sample here was tumor tissue, taken at baseline. Source of these receptors: a person aged 25-85 years with non-small cell lung cancer.

This chain uses TRBV7-2 with TRBJ2-5; D not certain. The last part of the DNA fits TRBJ2-7 better; the J call may be wrong. Germline V lookup: CDR1 SGHTA, CDR2 FQGNSA. The length of the CDR3 is 15 residues. DNA of the CDR3: TGTGCCAGCAGCTTAGGAGGAGCTCAAACCTACGAGCAGTACTTC. It codes for CASSLGGAQTYEQYF.

This chain connects TRBV28 to TRBJ1-4, with D perhaps TRBD1 (5 bases). Germline lookup yields CDR1 MDHEN and CDR2 SYDVKM. Trimming stripped 6 bases from V and 8 bases from J, with 22 bases between. The CDR3 covers 16 residues. In DNA form, the CDR3 reads TGTGCCAGCAGAGATCCGGGCGGGGCAAAAAGGGAAAAACTGTTTTTT. Its translation: CASRDPGGAKREKLFF.

The chain couples TRBV5-1 to TRBJ2-1; D call uncertain. V lost 4 bases to trimming and J lost 8 bases, with 13 bases between them. This CDR3 has 13 amino acids. Germline V CDR1 and CDR2: SGHRS, YFSETQ. The CDR3 nucleotides read TGCGCCAGCAGCCCTGGCGGTTTCTATGAGCAGTTCTTC. Its translation: CASSPGGFYEQFF.

The chain uses TRBV6-1 and TRBJ1-5; D not resolved. Per the germline V gene, CDR1 is MNHNS and CDR2 is SASEGT. Deletions cut 1 base from V and 1 base from J, with 5 bases between. This CDR3 is 14 amino acids long. The CDR3 is CASSEGYSNQPQHF. In nucleotides, the CDR3 is TGTGCCAGCAGTGAAGGTTACAGCAATCAGCCCCAGCATTTT.

This clone was seen more than once but under ten times. V and J are TRBV9 and TRBJ2-3; D is uncertain. This CDR3 region has 12 residues. Trimming removed 3 bases at V and 6 bases at J, with 8 bases between. In germline, CDR1 is SGDLS, CDR2 YYNGEE. The CDR3 DNA follows: TGTGCCAGCAGCGCGGACGCGGATACGCAGTATTTT. Translation: CASSADADTQYF.

The chain combines TRBV6-6 with TRBJ1-5; maybe TRBD1 (5 bases). Germline CDR1 MNHNY, CDR2 SVGAGI (reference sequence). The CDR3 spans 15 residues. Trimming stripped 5 bases from V and 0 bases from J, with 11 bases between. CDR3 amino acids: CASSETTGSNQPQHF. The CDR3 DNA follows: TGTGCCAGCAGTGAGACCACAGGTAGCAATCAGCCCCAGCATTTT.

J is TRBJ2-5 and V is TRBV5-4, with 11 bases identical to TRBD2. The CDR3 runs to 15 residues. The V gene's germline CDR1 is SGHNT and CDR2 YYREEE (reference sequence). Germline trimming cut 0 bases from V and 2 bases from J; bases unmatched to any gene: 0. This CDR3 reads CASSLGTSGQETQYF. The CDR3 nucleotides read TGTGCCAGCAGCTTGGGGACTAGCGGGCAAGAGACCCAGTACTTC.

The CDR3 DNA follows: TGTGCCAGCAGTTTAGCCGGGACAGCTGATACGCAGTATTTT. It yields the protein CASSLAGTADTQYF. The V and J genes are TRBV28 and TRBJ2-3; 7 bases are a match to TRBD1. Germline loops: CDR1 MDHEN, CDR2 SYDVKM. The V segment lost 2 bases and the J segment 6 bases; nucleotides outside the gene matches: 5. The CDR3 is 14 amino acids.

V is TRBV27 and J is TRBJ1-2; D might be TRBD1 (5 bases). Per the germline V gene, CDR1 is MNHEY and CDR2 is SMNVEV (reference sequence). V was cut by 6 bases and J by 4 bases, with 15 bases left in between. The CDR3 runs 14 residues. CDR3 sequence (DNA): TGTGCCAGCAGATACGGGGCGTCTTCCTATGGCTACACCTTC. Translation: CASRYGASSYGYTF.

This clone was seen more than once but under ten times. The chain employs TRBV7-8 and TRBJ2-7, with a tentative D call TRBD1 (6 bases). This CDR3 is built from 14 residues. Germline CDR1 is SGHVS and CDR2 is FQNEAQ. V was clipped by 5 bases and J by 2 bases, with 13 bases between them. As DNA, the CDR3 is TGTGCCAGCAGCGAAAACCAGGGGCCCTACGAGCAGTACTTC. This translates into CASSENQGPYEQYF.

The rearrangement joins TRBV7-2 to TRBJ1-6; D possibly corresponds to TRBD1 (6 bases). V dropped 1 base and J dropped 7 bases, with 11 bases sitting between them. Per the germline V gene, CDR1 is SGHTA and CDR2 is FQGNSA. This CDR3 has 15 amino acids. The CDR3 protein is CASSLGAGDNSPLHF. The DNA for the CDR3 is TGTGCCAGCAGCTTAGGGGCAGGGGACAATTCACCCCTCCACTTT.

The chain recombines TRBV10-1 with TRBJ2-3, with a tentative D call TRBD2 (7 bases). Germline V gene data show CDR1 as WNHNN and CDR2 as SYGVQD (reference sequence). Trimming took 5 bases from V and 4 from J, leaving 13 bases between them. The CDR3 consists of 14 residues. DNA for the CDR3: TGCGCCAGCAGTTGGGGGGGGCCGGCAGATACGCAGTATTTT. It codes for CASSWGGPADTQYF.

The chain uses TRBV19 and TRBJ1-1; tentative D call: TRBD1 (6 bases). Germline CDR1 reads LNHDA; CDR2 reads SQIVND (reference sequence). V lost 2 bases to trimming and J lost 0 bases, with 10 bases between them. This CDR3 is 15 amino acids long. Written as DNA, the CDR3 is TGTGCCAGTAGTATATCGAGGGGGATGAACACTGAAGCTTTCTTT. Its translation: CASSISRGMNTEAFF.

This chain links TRBV6-5 with TRBJ2-3; weak D call: TRBD1 (6 bases). The CDR3 length is 14 residues. V was cut by 6 bases and J by 1 base, with 11 bases left in between. Germline V gene data show CDR1 as MNHEY and CDR2 as SVGAGI. The CDR3 spells CASSETGRTDTQYF. DNA of the CDR3: TGTGCCAGCAGCGAGACAGGCCGCACAGATACGCAGTATTTT.

This clone has a handful of counts. The chain links TRBV6-1 to TRBJ2-1; D is unclear. CDR1 is MNHNS and CDR2 is SASEGT in the germline V gene. V shed 2 bases and J shed 7 bases, with 9 bases lying between them. This CDR3 comprises 13 residues. DNA of the CDR3: TGTGCCAGCAGTGAACAGGTGCGGAATGAGCAGTTCTTC. This translates into CASSEQVRNEQFF.

This sequence joins TRBV4-3 and TRBJ1-4, with D unresolved. This CDR3 region has 16 residues. Deletions cut 2 bases from V and 0 bases from J, with 10 bases between. The germline V gene has CDR1 LGHNA and CDR2 YSLEER. This chain's CDR3 is CASSQFLQTTNEKLFF. CDR3 nucleotide sequence: TGCGCCAGCAGCCAATTTTTACAGACAACTAATGAAAAACTGTTTTTT.

The V and J genes are TRBV28 and TRBJ1-5; TRBD1 aligns across 7 bases. CDR1 MDHEN and CDR2 SYDVKM come from the germline V gene. The CDR3 covers 15 residues. V was pared by 4 bases and J by 5 bases, with 8 bases of the junction left unmatched. The CDR3 loop is CASSYRGGGYQPQHF. CDR3 bases: TGTGCCAGCAGTTACAGGGGAGGTGGTTATCAGCCCCAGCATTTT.

This rearrangement joins TRBV18 to TRBJ1-2; possibly TRBD1 for D (5 bases). The V end was cut by 3 bases, the J end by 4 bases, with 18 bases between. The CDR3 is made up of 16 amino acids. Germline V gene sequence: CDR1 KGHSH, CDR2 LQKENI. CDR3 coding DNA: TGTGCCAGCTCACCGCCGAGACAGCCTACTAGCTATGGCTACACCTTC. Its protein product is CASSPPRQPTSYGYTF.

The chain carries TRBV5-1 and TRBJ2-2; unclear D gene. The CDR3 has 13 residues. The V end lost 4 bases, the J end lost 6 bases, and 10 bases lay between the germline ends. The V gene's germline CDR1 is SGHRS and CDR2 YFSETQ. CDR3 region: CASSARNPGELFF. The CDR3 DNA is TGCGCCAGCAGCGCCAGGAATCCCGGGGAGCTGTTTTTT.

This clone was detected only once. The J gene is TRBJ2-1, the V gene TRBV30, with 9 bases aligning to TRBD2. The CDR3 loop spans 12 amino acids. Germline trimming cut 4 bases from V and 10 bases from J; bases unmatched to any gene: 5. Germline V gene sequence: CDR1 GTSNPN, CDR2 SVGIG (reference sequence). CDR3 residues: CAWTSGTEEQFF. For the CDR3, the DNA is TGTGCCTGGACTAGCGGGACAGAGGAGCAGTTCTTC.

This clone was picked up a small number of times. J is TRBJ2-3 and V is TRBV10-3, with D perhaps TRBD2 (6 bases). The germline gives CDR1 ENHRY, CDR2 SYGVKD. V was cut by 8 bases and J by 8 bases, with 23 bases left in between. This CDR3 is built from 15 residues. CDR3: CAIASGERDAATQYF. The CDR3 bases are TGTGCCATCGCTTCGGGGGAGCGCGACGCGGCTACGCAGTATTTT.

The sample holds one count of this clone. CDR3 sequence reads: CASSSTTQETQYF. The DNA of the CDR3 is TGTGCCAGCAGCTCTACAACACAAGAGACCCAGTACTTC. The chain combines TRBV13 with TRBJ2-5, with D hard to call. Between the trimmed V and J ends, which lost 4 bases and 2 bases, there was a span of 8 bases. This CDR3 has 13 amino acids. The germline V gene has CDR1 PRHDT and CDR2 FYEKMQ (reference sequence).

The genes are TRBV5-5 and TRBJ2-7; TRBD1 aligns across 9 bases. The CDR3 contains 16 residues. With V trimmed by 4 bases and J by 2 bases, 10 bases remained unmatched. Germline loops: CDR1 SGHKS, CDR2 YYEKEE (reference sequence). Here the CDR3 reads CASSATGQGIPYEQYF. CDR3 nucleotides: TGTGCCAGCAGCGCTACAGGACAGGGGATCCCCTACGAGCAGTACTTC.

The CDR3 DNA reads as TGTGCCAGCAGCTTAAGAGGTCCTGGGGCCAACGTCCTGACTTTC. Residues: CASSLRGPGANVLTF. V is TRBV7-8 and J is TRBJ2-6; D remains ambiguous. V shed 2 bases and J shed 2 bases, with 7 bases lying between them. The CDR3 is 15 residues long. Germline loops: CDR1 SGHVS, CDR2 FQNEAQ.

The chain is built from TRBV5-8 and TRBJ2-4, with TRBD1 identical over 7 bases. The CDR3 extends over 14 amino acids. V lost 0 bases and J lost 3; bases outside the gene matches: 0. Germline V lookup: CDR1 SGHTS, CDR2 YDEGEE. CDR3 region: CASSLGTGKNIQYF. The CDR3, as DNA: TGTGCCAGCAGCTTGGGGACAGGCAAAAACATTCAGTACTTC.

J is TRBJ2-1 and V is TRBV6-5; possibly TRBD1 for D (6 bases). V was pared by 5 bases and J by 13 bases, with 15 bases between. The CDR3 is 12 residues long. Germline V gives CDR1 MNHEY, CDR2 SVGAGI. CDR3 in DNA: TGTGCCAGCAGTCCTCAGGGGAGAATACAGTTCTTC. It encodes CASSPQGRIQFF.

This clone was detected a few times. The chain couples TRBV5-1 to TRBJ1-4, with a possible D match to TRBD1 (5 bases). CDR1 SGHRS and CDR2 YFSETQ come from the germline V gene. The V and J ends lost 0 bases and 4 bases respectively, with 10 bases between them. This CDR3 region has 15 residues. The CDR3 protein is CASSLEAGFNEKLFF. The CDR3 region has the DNA TGCGCCAGCAGCTTGGAGGCAGGGTTTAATGAAAAACTGTTTTTT. The full variable domain, with the rest looked up from reference TRBV5-1 and TRBJ1-4, is KAGVTQTPRYLIKTRGQQVTLSCSPISGHRSVSWYQQTPGQGLQFLFEYFSETQRNKGNFPGRFSGRQFSNSRSEMNVSTLELGDSALYLCASSLEAGFNEKLFFGSGTQLSVL.

The V gene is TRBV18, the J gene TRBJ2-2, with unresolved D. The germline V and J ends were trimmed by 1 base and 1 base, with 10 bases remaining between them. Germline V gives CDR1 KGHSH, CDR2 LQKENI. There are 16 residues in the CDR3. The CDR3 DNA follows: TGTGCCAGCTCACCACGATTTGGCGGGAACACCGGGGAGCTGTTTTTT. This gives the protein CASSPRFGGNTGELFF. Supplemented by reference TRBV18 and TRBJ2-2, the full variable domain reads NAGVMQNPRHLVRRRGQEARLRCSPMKGHSHVYWYRQLPEEGLKFMVYLQKENIIDESGMPKERFSAEFPKEGPSILRIQQVVRGDSAAYFCASSPRFGGNTGELFFGEGSRLTVL.

The chain has TRBV7-9 and TRBJ1-1; D gene ambiguous. The CDR3 has 12 amino acids. The V and J ends lost 6 bases and 3 bases respectively, with 8 bases between them. Germline CDR1 SEHNR, CDR2 FQNEAQ (reference sequence). CDR3 in DNA: TGTGCCAGCAGTTTGATCCACACTGAAGCTTTCTTT. Translating gives CASSLIHTEAFF.

This clone was counted only a few times. The sample holds other DNA sequences that translate to the same CDR3. This chain connects TRBV19 to TRBJ1-1; no firm D call. This CDR3 contains 13 residues. V shed 0 bases and J shed 4 bases, with 6 bases lying between them. Germline V gives CDR1 LNHDA, CDR2 SQIVND (reference sequence). CDR3 DNA: TGTGCCAGTAGTATAGAGGACCGCACTGAAGCTTTCTTT. Residues: CASSIEDRTEAFF.